The clone carrying this T cell receptor beta chain appeared a single time. This sample was taken from a study of blood T cell repertoires in COVID-19. At the level of the study: Researchers got acute and convalescent COVID-19 samples from the United States, Italy and Spain.

All enrollees were about 18 to 100 years old and from roughly 26 US areas. Using immunoSEQ multiplex PCR, the repertoire was profiled, and TCRdb retains in-frame clones only, with some absent. The data contain 150,000 to 200,000 clones, about 89% of them seen just once; the ten biggest clones take up approximately 0.8%. The CDR3 consists of 15 residues. Germline V gene sequence: CDR1 LNHDA, CDR2 SQIVND (reference sequence). The J segment lost 5 bases and the V segment lost 3 bases, leaving 5 bases of the junction unmatched. The sequence came from a woman under 30 who had recovered from COVID-19. The chain uses TRBV19 and TRBJ2-2; 8 bases line up with TRBD1. Specimen: PBMCs or T cells enriched from blood (not recorded which). The CDR3 reads CASSIRGRGTGELFF. CDR3 DNA sequence: TGTGCCAGTAGTATCAGGGGGCGGGGAACCGGGGAGCTGTTTTTT.